The sequence of this T cell receptor (beta chain) was determined in a study of regulatory T cells in long-lasting Graves disease. For TCR beta, libraries came from iRepertoire HTBI primers and Arm-PCR of CDR3 regions. Using its own MiXCR run on the multiplex PCR reads, TCRdb lists one record per CDR3 protein. The data show about 520,000 distinct CDR3 sequences, about 11% seen once. V dropped 6 bases and J dropped 0 bases, with 9 bases sitting between them. Germline CDR1 MNHNS, CDR2 SASEGT. The CDR3 runs 14 residues. The table lists this clonotype with many counts. Indicated time point: newly diagnosed GD, antithyroid drugs for less than 3 months. RNA isolated from PBMCs was used to make the TCR library. The sample also formed part of further work on T cells in Graves' hyperthyroidism and ophthalmopathy. That study reports: When ophthalmopathy did not progress within 18 months, Graves' hyperthyroidism was considered stable.

The V and J genes are TRBV6-1 and TRBJ2-1; D call uncertain. The source is a woman aged 25 to 45 with Graves disease. The source material was peripheral blood mononuclear cells (PBMCs), sampled at new diagnosis, from a patient treated with antithyroid drugs. The CDR3 DNA reads TGTGCCAGCAGAGACTCCCTCTCCTACAATGAGCAGTTCTTC. Amino acid sequence: CASRDSLSYNEQFF.